A selection of T cell receptor beta chains follows, all from one sample in a study of blood T cell repertoires in COVID-19. Using immunoSEQ multiplex PCR, the repertoire was profiled, and TCRdb retains in-frame clones only, with some absent. Among 280,000 or so clones, around 85% were seen once, and the ten largest hold approximately 2.2%. The specimen sequenced was peripheral blood. The source is a woman between 25 and 40 years old who had recovered from COVID-19. Each CDR3 is given with its conserved first and last residue. The order of the fields is J gene, clone size, D gene, V gene, CDR3 DNA, CDR3 protein. A D gene is named only where the DNA matches it firmly. Expanded clones get a size class; other rows say once, few or many, or leave the size out.

j_call: TRBJ2-7
clone_size: .
d_call: TRBD1
v_call: TRBV4-1
cdr3_nt: TGCGCCAGCAGCGTTGACAGGGGCTCTCCCGCCTACGAGCAGTACTTC
cdr3_aa: CASSVDRGSPAYEQYF

j_call: TRBJ2-1
clone_size: .
d_call: .
v_call: TRBV23-1
cdr3_nt: TGCGCCAGTACTCAACGAGCTAGCGCACACAATGAGCAGTTCTTC
cdr3_aa: CASTQRASAHNEQFF

j_call: TRBJ1-6
clone_size: .
d_call: .
v_call: TRBV2
cdr3_nt: TGTGCCAGCCTACGCCGGGAAAATGGCTCACCCCTCCACTTT
cdr3_aa: CASLRRENGSPLHF

j_call: TRBJ2-7
clone_size: few
d_call: .
v_call: TRBV2
cdr3_nt: TGTGCCAGCAGGTCTGAGGTAGGAAAGTACTTC
cdr3_aa: CASRSEVGKYF

j_call: TRBJ1-1
clone_size: once
d_call: .
v_call: TRBV5-1
cdr3_nt: TGCGCCAGCAGGTACGGGAACACTGAAGCTTTCTTT
cdr3_aa: CASRYGNTEAFF

j_call: TRBJ1-5
clone_size: .
d_call: .
v_call: TRBV6-1
cdr3_nt: TGTGCCAGCAGTGAACAGGGCAATCAGCCCCAGCATTTT
cdr3_aa: CASSEQGNQPQHF

j_call: TRBJ2-5
clone_size: .
d_call: .
v_call: TRBV21-1
cdr3_nt: TGTGCCAGCAGCAGCGGACTAGCCCAGACCCAGTACTTC
cdr3_aa: CASSSGLAQTQYF

j_call: TRBJ2-1
clone_size: .
d_call: TRBD2
v_call: TRBV4-1
cdr3_nt: TGCGCCAGCAGCCGACTAGCGGGAGCGTCTTTGGCTGACAATGAGCAGTTCTTC
cdr3_aa: CASSRLAGASLADNEQFF

j_call: TRBJ2-5
clone_size: .
d_call: .
v_call: TRBV9
cdr3_nt: TGTGCCAGCAGCGATTATCAAGAGACCCAGTACTTC
cdr3_aa: CASSDYQETQYF

j_call: TRBJ2-5
clone_size: once
d_call: TRBD2
v_call: TRBV5-4
cdr3_nt: TGTGCCAGCAGCCTAGGACTAGCGGGAGTCGGAGAGACCCAGTACTTC
cdr3_aa: CASSLGLAGVGETQYF

j_call: TRBJ1-2
clone_size: once
d_call: .
v_call: TRBV28
cdr3_nt: TGTGGGGCGTCTGACGAATTACATGGCTACACCTTC
cdr3_aa: CGASDELHGYTF

j_call: TRBJ1-5
clone_size: .
d_call: .
v_call: TRBV29-1
cdr3_nt: TGCAGCGTTGAGGAAGGAAAAGCGGGCCAGCCCCAGCATTTT
cdr3_aa: CSVEEGKAGQPQHF

j_call: TRBJ1-2
clone_size: .
d_call: .
v_call: TRBV10-1
cdr3_nt: TGCGCCAGCAGCAGGATAAGGGGCCCCAACTATGGCTACACCTTC
cdr3_aa: CASSRIRGPNYGYTF

j_call: TRBJ2-7
clone_size: once
d_call: TRBD2
v_call: TRBV6-5
cdr3_nt: TGTGCCAGCAGTTATGCCGGGGGGGCATCCTACGAGCAGTACTTC
cdr3_aa: CASSYAGGASYEQYF

j_call: TRBJ1-2
clone_size: .
d_call: .
v_call: TRBV5-6
cdr3_nt: TGTGCCAGCAGCTTGGGTTCCGAACCTACTATAGGATACACCTTC
cdr3_aa: CASSLGSEPTIGYTF

j_call: TRBJ1-5
clone_size: .
d_call: .
v_call: TRBV10-3
cdr3_nt: TGTGCCATCAGTGAGTCGATAGGCCTCGGCAGGGCCAGCAATCAGCCCCAGCATTTT
cdr3_aa: CAISESIGLGRASNQPQHF

j_call: TRBJ1-2
clone_size: .
d_call: .
v_call: TRBV10-3
cdr3_nt: TGTGCCATCAGGACCACCGAGGACATGGGTTCATATGGCTACACCTTC
cdr3_aa: CAIRTTEDMGSYGYTF

j_call: TRBJ2-2
clone_size: .
d_call: .
v_call: TRBV5-1
cdr3_nt: TGCGCCAGCAGCCTTGGAGGGAACACCGGGGAGCTGTTTTTT
cdr3_aa: CASSLGGNTGELFF

j_call: TRBJ2-7
clone_size: .
d_call: .
v_call: TRBV10-3
cdr3_nt: TGTGCCATCAACTCAGGGTTAATGTACGAGCAGTACTTC
cdr3_aa: CAINSGLMYEQYF

j_call: TRBJ1-2
clone_size: .
d_call: .
v_call: TRBV6-1
cdr3_nt: TGTGCCAGCAGTGGGCGGGGTTGGGACTATGGCTACACCTTC
cdr3_aa: CASSGRGWDYGYTF

j_call: TRBJ2-2
clone_size: .
d_call: TRBD2
v_call: TRBV7-2
cdr3_nt: TGTGCCAGCAGCCCCCGATGGGCGGGAGGGCCAGTGGCCGGGGAGCTGTTTTTT
cdr3_aa: CASSPRWAGGPVAGELFF

j_call: TRBJ2-7
clone_size: .
d_call: TRBD1
v_call: TRBV7-8
cdr3_nt: TGTGCCAGCAGCTTAGTCGGACAGGGGGCTTCAGGCGAGCAGTACTTC
cdr3_aa: CASSLVGQGASGEQYF

j_call: TRBJ2-2
clone_size: .
d_call: TRBD2
v_call: TRBV14
cdr3_nt: TGTGCCAGCAGCCAAGATCAAGGACTAGCGGGAGTCGGGGAGCTGTTTTTT
cdr3_aa: CASSQDQGLAGVGELFF

j_call: TRBJ2-5
clone_size: .
d_call: TRBD1
v_call: TRBV28
cdr3_nt: TGTGCCAGCAGCAGCCAGAAAGACAGGGAGGAGACCCAGTACTTC
cdr3_aa: CASSSQKDREETQYF

j_call: TRBJ1-2
clone_size: .
d_call: .
v_call: TRBV7-2
cdr3_nt: TGTGCCAGCAGCTTAGGAACGGGGGATGGCTACACCTTC
cdr3_aa: CASSLGTGDGYTF

j_call: TRBJ2-1
clone_size: .
d_call: .
v_call: TRBV19
cdr3_nt: TGTGCCAGTAGTTCCAGCGGGTCCTACAATGAGCAGTTCTTC
cdr3_aa: CASSSSGSYNEQFF

j_call: TRBJ1-5
clone_size: .
d_call: .
v_call: TRBV7-9
cdr3_nt: TGTGCCAGCAGCGGAGGGGAACAGCCCCAGCATTTT
cdr3_aa: CASSGGEQPQHF

j_call: TRBJ1-2
clone_size: .
d_call: .
v_call: TRBV18
cdr3_nt: TGTGCCAGCTCACAAGACAGCCTAGGCTATGGCTACACCTTC
cdr3_aa: CASSQDSLGYGYTF

j_call: TRBJ2-1
clone_size: .
d_call: TRBD2
v_call: TRBV28
cdr3_nt: TGTGCCAGCAACTACCGGGGCGGGAGGGCGCACAATGAGCAGTTCTTC
cdr3_aa: CASNYRGGRAHNEQFF

j_call: TRBJ1-1
clone_size: .
d_call: .
v_call: TRBV28
cdr3_nt: TGTGCCAGCAGGCTTATGGACAGTCTGAACACTGAAGCTTTCTTT
cdr3_aa: CASRLMDSLNTEAFF

j_call: TRBJ1-1
clone_size: .
d_call: .
v_call: TRBV5-1
cdr3_nt: TGCGCCAGCAGCCTTTTTACAGAGAAAGAAGCTTTCTTT
cdr3_aa: CASSLFTEKEAFF

j_call: TRBJ1-6
clone_size: .
d_call: .
v_call: TRBV2
cdr3_nt: TGTGCCAGCTCCCCTAGAGGCAGGGGCGGCAATTCACCCCTCCACTTT
cdr3_aa: CASSPRGRGGNSPLHF

j_call: TRBJ2-3
clone_size: .
d_call: .
v_call: TRBV19
cdr3_nt: TGTGCCAGTAGTATTGGGCGGGACGCAGATACGCAGTATTTT
cdr3_aa: CASSIGRDADTQYF

j_call: TRBJ1-2
clone_size: .
d_call: .
v_call: TRBV5-1
cdr3_nt: TGCGCCAGCAGCGACGGGAATAGGGCTGGCTACACCTTC
cdr3_aa: CASSDGNRAGYTF

j_call: TRBJ2-1
clone_size: once
d_call: TRBD1
v_call: TRBV5-4
cdr3_nt: TGTGCCAGCAGCGTAGACAGGGTCAAGGAGCAGTTCTTC
cdr3_aa: CASSVDRVKEQFF

j_call: TRBJ2-1
clone_size: .
d_call: .
v_call: TRBV5-5
cdr3_nt: TGTGCCAGCAGCCCCCGGGACTTCTACAATGAGCAGTTCTTC
cdr3_aa: CASSPRDFYNEQFF

j_call: TRBJ2-3
clone_size: .
d_call: TRBD2
v_call: TRBV3-1/TRBV3-2
cdr3_nt: TGTGCCAGCAGCCAAGTCGGTCGAAGCGGGGGGGCCAAAGATACGCAGTATTTT
cdr3_aa: CASSQVGRSGGAKDTQYF

j_call: TRBJ2-6
clone_size: few
d_call: TRBD1
v_call: TRBV7-7
cdr3_nt: TGTGCTATCGTGTCGGACAGGGCCTCTGGGGCCAACGTCCTGACTTTC
cdr3_aa: CAIVSDRASGANVLTF

j_call: TRBJ2-4
clone_size: .
d_call: .
v_call: TRBV11-1
cdr3_nt: TGTGCCAGCAGCTTGGGGACTTTAAACATTCAGTACTTC
cdr3_aa: CASSLGTLNIQYF

j_call: TRBJ1-1
clone_size: .
d_call: .
v_call: TRBV5-1
cdr3_nt: TGCGCCAGCAGCTTGATTTTGGCAGGGGACACTGAAGCTTTCTTT
cdr3_aa: CASSLILAGDTEAFF

j_call: TRBJ2-7
clone_size: few
d_call: TRBD1
v_call: TRBV7-3
cdr3_nt: TGTGCCAGCAGCTTAATGACAGGGAGCTCCTACGAGCAGTACTTC
cdr3_aa: CASSLMTGSSYEQYF

j_call: TRBJ2-7
clone_size: .
d_call: TRBD1
v_call: TRBV5-6
cdr3_nt: TGTGCCAGCAGCCTAGACAGGGACTACGAGCAGTACTTC
cdr3_aa: CASSLDRDYEQYF

j_call: TRBJ1-5
clone_size: few
d_call: .
v_call: TRBV6-2/TRBV6-3
cdr3_nt: TGTGCCAGCAGTTACCTGACTTGGCGAGAGCCCCAGCATTTT
cdr3_aa: CASSYLTWREPQHF

j_call: TRBJ2-3
clone_size: .
d_call: .
v_call: TRBV9
cdr3_nt: TGTGCCAGCAGCGTAGCCTCCGCAGATACGCAGTATTTT
cdr3_aa: CASSVASADTQYF

j_call: TRBJ2-6
clone_size: .
d_call: .
v_call: TRBV6-1
cdr3_nt: TGTGCCAGCAGTGAGGAGGCATCGGGGGCCAACGTCCTGACTTTC
cdr3_aa: CASSEEASGANVLTF

j_call: TRBJ2-7
clone_size: .
d_call: TRBD1
v_call: TRBV19
cdr3_nt: TGTGCCAGTAGTAGAGCCGGGACAGGGGAGACCTACGAGCAGTACTTC
cdr3_aa: CASSRAGTGETYEQYF

j_call: TRBJ1-2
clone_size: .
d_call: .
v_call: TRBV19
cdr3_nt: TGTGCCAGCCGACGGAGGGGACGGGGGGGCTACACCTTC
cdr3_aa: CASRRRGRGGYTF

j_call: TRBJ2-2
clone_size: .
d_call: TRBD1
v_call: TRBV4-1
cdr3_nt: TGCGCCAGCAGCCGGGCAACAGGGGGCGCGAACACCGGGGAGCTGTTTTTT
cdr3_aa: CASSRATGGANTGELFF

j_call: TRBJ2-7
clone_size: .
d_call: .
v_call: TRBV19
cdr3_nt: TGTGCCAGCAGTGGTTCGGAGGGCCCCCCCTACGAGCAGTACTTC
cdr3_aa: CASSGSEGPPYEQYF

j_call: TRBJ1-4
clone_size: few
d_call: .
v_call: TRBV10-3
cdr3_nt: TGTGCCATCAGTGAGACCCTCACTCCGTACCCGAAACTGTTTTTT
cdr3_aa: CAISETLTPYPKLFF

j_call: TRBJ2-5
clone_size: .
d_call: .
v_call: TRBV30
cdr3_nt: TGTGCCTGGAGAATTATGGCAACGGAGACCCAGTACTTC
cdr3_aa: CAWRIMATETQYF

j_call: TRBJ1-5
clone_size: .
d_call: TRBD1
v_call: TRBV28
cdr3_nt: TGTGCCAGCAGTTTCGGGGACAGGGGGCGAAGTCAGCCCCAGCATTTT
cdr3_aa: CASSFGDRGRSQPQHF

j_call: TRBJ1-4
clone_size: .
d_call: TRBD1
v_call: TRBV5-6
cdr3_nt: TGTGCCAGCAGCTTGGTTGGGACAGGGGTGGAAAAACTGTTTTTT
cdr3_aa: CASSLVGTGVEKLFF

j_call: TRBJ1-2
clone_size: once
d_call: TRBD1
v_call: TRBV6-5
cdr3_nt: TGTGCCAGCAGTTGGGGACAGTTTGGCTACACCTTC
cdr3_aa: CASSWGQFGYTF

j_call: TRBJ1-2
clone_size: .
d_call: TRBD1
v_call: TRBV7-6
cdr3_nt: TGTGCCAGCAGCCGACAAAAGCCTTACCCGGGACAGGGTGCCTATGGCTACACCTTC
cdr3_aa: CASSRQKPYPGQGAYGYTF